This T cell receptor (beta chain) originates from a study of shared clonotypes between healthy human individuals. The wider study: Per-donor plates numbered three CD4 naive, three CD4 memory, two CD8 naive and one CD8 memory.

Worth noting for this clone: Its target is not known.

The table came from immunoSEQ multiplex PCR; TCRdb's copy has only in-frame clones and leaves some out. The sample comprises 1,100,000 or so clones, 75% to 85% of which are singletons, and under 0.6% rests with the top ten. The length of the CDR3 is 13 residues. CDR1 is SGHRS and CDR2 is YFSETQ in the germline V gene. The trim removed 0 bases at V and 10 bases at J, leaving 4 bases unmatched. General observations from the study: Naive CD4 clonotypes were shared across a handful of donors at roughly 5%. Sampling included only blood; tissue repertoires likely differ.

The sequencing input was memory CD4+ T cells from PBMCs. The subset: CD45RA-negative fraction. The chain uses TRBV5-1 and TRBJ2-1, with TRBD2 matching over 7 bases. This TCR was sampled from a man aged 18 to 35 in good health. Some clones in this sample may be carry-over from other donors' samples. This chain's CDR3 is CASSLDSGPEQFF. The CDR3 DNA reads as TGCGCCAGCAGCTTGGATAGCGGGCCCGAGCAGTTCTTC.